One and the same sample provided the 24 T cell receptor beta chains below, sequenced in a study of human T cells and chemical hapten exposure. TCRdb passed the RACE reads through MiXCR, listing each CDR3 protein once. This sample has some 120,000 distinct CDR3 sequences, with 9% to 14% found just once. Regarding time point: patch test 1, 2 weeks after DPC sensitization. Sample treatment: therapeutic diphenylcyclopropenone sensitization with weekly scalp DPC. Sequenced material: whole blood, taken in connection with sensitization to the hapten diphenylcyclopropenone (DPC). These receptors came from a woman aged 45-65 years with alopecia areata. Some clones in this sample may be carry-over from other donors' samples.

In this sample, this clonotype turned up a few times. This rearrangement joins TRBV12-3 or TRBV12-4 to TRBJ1-5; D gene uncertain. The CDR3 runs 15 residues. Trimming left V 2 bases short and J 4 bases short, with 12 bases between. The DNA for the CDR3 is TGTGCCAGCAGTTTATCCAGGTTCATGAATCAGCCCCAGCATTTT. This gives the protein CASSLSRFMNQPQHF.

The V and J genes are TRBV12-3 or TRBV12-4 and TRBJ1-2; D is ambiguous. V gave up 6 bases and J gave up 3 bases, with 14 bases separating them. The CDR3 runs 14 residues. The CDR3 spells CASSVRSPYYGYTF. In DNA form, the CDR3 reads TGTGCCAGCAGCGTACGGTCGCCCTACTATGGCTACACCTTC.

Many counts were recorded for this clonotype. The V and J genes are TRBV20-1 and TRBJ2-3; the D gene is possibly TRBD2 (5 bases). The CDR3 consists of 13 residues. Germline V gene data show CDR1 as DFQATT and CDR2 as SNEGSKA (reference sequence). Trimming took 3 bases from V and 6 from J, leaving 13 bases between them. The CDR3 loop is CSARHGVEDTQYF. In DNA, the CDR3 is TGCAGTGCTAGGCACGGGGTAGAGGATACGCAGTATTTT.

This clonotype came up many times. V and J are TRBV20-1 and TRBJ2-7, with D maybe TRBD1 (5 bases). In germline, CDR1 is DFQATT, CDR2 SNEGSKA (reference sequence). The ends were cut back, 1 base at V and 0 bases at J, with 16 bases in the middle. This CDR3 contains 16 residues. The CDR3 reads CSARAPRQLNSYEQYF. CDR3 coding DNA: TGCAGTGCTAGAGCCCCACGACAGTTGAACTCCTACGAGCAGTACTTC.

The table lists this clonotype with a few counts. The rearrangement joins TRBV20-1 to TRBJ2-3; 7 positions agree with TRBD2. Losses at the gene ends were 4 bases for V and 6 bases for J; bases not matched to a gene: 7. The CDR3 is 13 residues long. Germline CDR1 and CDR2: DFQATT and SNEGSKA (reference sequence). As DNA, the CDR3 is TGCAGTGCTAACCCGGACGGGAGGGATACGCAGTATTTT. Residues: CSANPDGRDTQYF.

This clonotype was seen repeatedly, ten times or more. CDR3 bases: TGCAGTGCTAGACAGGGATCAGATTACACCTTC. This encodes CSARQGSDYTF. This rearrangement joins TRBV20-1 to TRBJ1-2, with D possibly being TRBD1 (5 bases). The germline gives CDR1 DFQATT, CDR2 SNEGSKA (reference sequence). The CDR3 covers 11 residues. V shed 2 bases and J shed 11 bases, with 12 bases lying between them.

There are many counts of this clonotype. The chain has TRBV28 and TRBJ2-7, with 10 bases aligning to TRBD1. Germline V CDR1 and CDR2: MDHEN, SYDVKM. This CDR3 spans 15 amino acids. V shed 4 bases and J 3 bases; nucleotides not matched to a gene: 6. CDR3: CASSYDRGRIYEQYF. The CDR3 DNA sequence: TGTGCCAGCAGTTATGACAGGGGGCGCATCTACGAGCAGTACTTC. The whole variable domain, remainder taken from reference TRBV28 and TRBJ2-7, is DVKVTQSSRYLVKRTGEKVFLECVQDMDHENMFWYRQDPGLGLRLIYFSYDVKMKEKGDIPEGYSVSREKKERFSLILESASTNQTSMYLCASSYDRGRIYEQYFGPGTRLTVT.

V gene TRBV27 combines with J gene TRBJ2-2; no definite D call. Trimming left V 4 bases short and J 5 bases short, with 17 bases between. This CDR3 is built from 16 residues. Looked up from germline, CDR1 is MNHEY and CDR2 is SMNVEV (reference sequence). The CDR3 region is CASSSSTRATTGELFF. The CDR3 nucleotides read TGTGCCAGCAGTTCGTCCACCCGGGCGACAACCGGGGAGCTGTTTTTT.

The sample holds a few counts of this clonotype. The V call is TRBV21-1, the J call TRBJ1-2; the D segment call TRBD1 is taken from the table without a DNA check. TRBV21-1 is given as a pseudogene. This CDR3 has 11 residues. The CDR3 region has the DNA TGTGCCACCAACGAGGGGTATGGCTACACCTTC. This encodes CATNEGYGYTF.

This clonotype was detected ten times or more. The chain joins TRBV3-1 to TRBJ2-3, with D possibly TRBD2 on 6 matching bases. This CDR3 contains 13 residues. V was cut by 4 bases and J by 3 bases, with 8 bases left in between. Germline V CDR1 and CDR2: LGHDT, YNNKEL (reference sequence). The CDR3 DNA follows: TGTGCCAGCAGCCCTAGCGAGACAGATACGCAGTATTTT. Encoded protein: CASSPSETDTQYF.

This clonotype was seen ten or more times. V is TRBV4-3 and J is TRBJ2-7; possible D gene TRBD2, 6 bases. The CDR3 loop spans 13 amino acids. Trimming removed 2 bases from V and 7 bases from J, with 12 bases in between. CDR1 and CDR2 (germline): LGHNA, YSLEER. The DNA for the CDR3 is TGCGCCAGCAGCCAACCATATGGGGGGGAGCAGTACTTC. Its protein product is CASSQPYGGEQYF.

This clonotype was detected a few times. The CDR3 protein is CSASEGRDEYF. The CDR3 nucleotides read TGCAGCGCTAGTGAGGGGCGGGATGAGTATTTT. This chain joins TRBV29-1 and TRBJ2-3; tentative D call: TRBD2 (6 bases). The CDR3 totals 11 residues. Germline CDR1 reads SQVTM; CDR2 reads ANQGSEA. V was shortened by 7 bases and J by 13 bases, with 18 bases between the two germline ends.

This clonotype showed up just a few times. The chain links TRBV12-3 or TRBV12-4 to TRBJ1-5, with TRBD1 matching over 10 bases. The CDR3 runs to 18 residues. V shed 3 bases, J shed 1 base, and the junction held 9 bases outside the gene matches. CDR3 nucleotides: TGTGCCAGCAGTTTTCGGGGGACAGGGGTTTTAAGCAATCAGCCCCAGCATTTT. It specifies CASSFRGTGVLSNQPQHF.

This clonotype was counted a few times. This rearrangement joins TRBV20-1 to TRBJ2-5, with a possible D match to TRBD2 (6 bases). From germline, CDR1 is DFQATT and CDR2 SNEGSKA (reference sequence). The CDR3 totals 18 residues. V lost 1 base and J lost 4, with 25 bases in between. The CDR3 DNA sequence: TGCAGTGCTAGAGCCTCACGGCTACCAGGAGGGTTTAGAGAGACCCAGTACTTC. Protein: CSARASRLPGGFRETQYF.

This clonotype was observed a handful of times. The chain recombines TRBV6-6 with TRBJ2-3; D is unclear. The CDR3 runs 14 residues. Per germline, CDR1 MNHNY and CDR2 SVGAGI (reference sequence). The V end was cut by 4 bases, the J end by 4 bases, with 12 bases between. This chain's CDR3 is CASSLTGGADTQYF. The CDR3 region has the DNA TGTGCCAGCAGTTTAACCGGTGGGGCAGATACGCAGTATTTT.

This clonotype was detected many times. The chain links TRBV28 to TRBJ2-1, with TRBD1 as a possible D gene (6 bases). Germline CDR1 and CDR2: MDHEN and SYDVKM. V lost 2 bases and J 7 bases, leaving 15 bases between the germline ends. The CDR3 is made up of 15 amino acids. CDR3 loop: CASSLGGRLGNEQFF. For the CDR3, the DNA is TGTGCCAGCAGTTTAGGGGGCCGCCTGGGGAATGAGCAGTTCTTC. The entire variable domain, with the rest obtained from reference TRBV28 and TRBJ2-1, is as follows: DVKVTQSSRYLVKRTGEKVFLECVQDMDHENMFWYRQDPGLGLRLIYFSYDVKMKEKGDIPEGYSVSREKKERFSLILESASTNQTSMYLCASSLGGRLGNEQFFGPGTRLTVL.

This clonotype has a handful of counts. The V call is TRBV6-5, the J call TRBJ1-1, with a tentative D call TRBD1 (6 bases). Germline loops: CDR1 MNHEY, CDR2 SVGAGI. The CDR3 runs to 13 residues. With 2 bases removed from V and 10 bases from J, the gap between germline ends came to 14 bases. CDR3 sequence: CASSYHNRAGAFF. For the CDR3, the DNA is TGTGCCAGCAGTTACCATAACAGGGCTGGAGCTTTCTTT.

This clonotype has a count of ten or more. This chain connects TRBV10-1 to TRBJ2-3; D unclear. CDR3 length equals 13 residues. Germline-derived CDR1 and CDR2 are WNHNN and SYGVQD (reference sequence). The V end lost 7 bases, the J end lost 2 bases, and 10 bases lay between the germline ends. CDR3 region: CASKETHTDTQYF. The DNA for the CDR3 is TGCGCCAGCAAGGAGACCCACACAGATACGCAGTATTTT.

V usage is TRBV3-1 and J usage is TRBJ2-7, with D perhaps matching TRBD1 or TRBD2 (5 bases each). Trimming cost V 4 bases and J 2 bases, with 9 bases left between them. Per germline, CDR1 LGHDT and CDR2 YNNKEL (reference sequence). This CDR3 comprises 13 residues. The CDR3 here is CASSLGRTYEQYF. The CDR3, as DNA: TGTGCCAGCAGCCTGGGACGGACCTACGAGCAGTACTTC.

The genes are TRBV5-1 and TRBJ1-1; D gene uncertain. Trimming stripped 0 bases from V and 4 bases from J, with 13 bases between. From germline, CDR1 is SGHRS and CDR2 YFSETQ. This CDR3 is 15 amino acids long. The CDR3 region has the DNA TGCGCCAGCAGCTTGGCCAGCGTCCGGGGCACTGAAGCTTTCTTT. Its translation is CASSLASVRGTEAFF.

The chain has TRBV10-3 and TRBJ1-2; D possibly corresponds to TRBD1 (6 bases). Germline V gives CDR1 ENHRY, CDR2 SYGVKD. This CDR3 has 15 residues. V gave up 4 bases and J gave up 12 bases, with 24 bases separating them. The CDR3 protein is CAISALLGGEGFDTF. CDR3 in DNA: TGTGCCATCAGTGCCCTCCTAGGGGGGGAAGGGTTTGACACCTTC.

This clonotype was detected many times. The chain uses TRBV6-2 or TRBV6-3 and TRBJ2-6; D call uncertain. CDR3 size: 13 residues. The germline V gene has CDR1 MNHEY and CDR2 SVGEGT. The V gene lost 7 bases and the J gene lost 2 bases, with 6 bases spanning the gap. In DNA, the CDR3 is TGTGCCAGCACGAATGCTGGGGCCAACGTCCTGACTTTC. This encodes CASTNAGANVLTF.

J is TRBJ2-5 and V is TRBV4-3; the D is unclear. Trimming removed 1 base from V and 0 bases from J, with 6 bases in between. Looked up from germline, CDR1 is LGHNA and CDR2 is YSLEER. This CDR3 is built from 14 residues. The chain's CDR3 is CASSQGIYQETQYF. CDR3 DNA sequence: TGCGCCAGCAGCCAAGGCATTTACCAAGAGACCCAGTACTTC.

This clonotype was recorded many times. The rearrangement joins TRBV29-1 to TRBJ2-2, with 9 bases identical to TRBD1. The CDR3 is 14 amino acids. From germline, CDR1 is SQVTM and CDR2 ANQGSEA. Trimming at V came to 7 bases and at J to 1 base, leaving 4 bases not matched to a gene. The CDR3 bases are TGCAGCGCCGGGACAGGGCGGAACACCGGGGAGCTGTTTTTT. Translating gives CSAGTGRNTGELFF.